This T cell receptor (beta chain) comes out of a study of blood T cell repertoires in COVID-19. At the level of the study: Nucleic acid was either cDNA or gDNA, and it came from T cells, B-cell-depleted T cells, or PBMCs.

In terms of age and location, participants ranged from roughly 18 to 100 years and lived in about 25 US areas. Self-reported history from a screening survey and questionnaire set each donor's cohort. In the authors' workflow: It was from reference gene primer amplification that nucleated cell counts were estimated. The protocol was immunoSEQ multiplex PCR, while the TCRdb copy is restricted to in-frame clones and leaves out a portion. From that table come the V and J calls and clone size; the DNA was used to work out D and trimming. The sample lists under 250,000 clones; approximately 85% were seen once. J lost 2 bases, V lost 10 bases, and 7 bases had no gene match. Germline V gene sequence: CDR1 SNHLY, CDR2 FYNNEI. This CDR3 region has 14 residues.

Sample: PBMCs or T cells enriched from blood (not recorded which). The sequence was collected from a woman between 45 and 60 years old with acute COVID-19. The J gene is TRBJ2-2, the V gene TRBV2; 7 nucleotides align to TRBD1. The CDR3 DNA sequence: TGTGCCACCTCATGGGACAGCAACACCGGGGAGCTGTTTTTT. Protein: CATSWDSNTGELFF.